The 28 T cell receptor beta chains given below trace back to one sample, sequenced in a study of cytomegalovirus exposure and HLA in healthy donors. The PCR was carried out with 60 Vbeta primers and 13 Jbeta primers. Method: immunoSEQ multiplex PCR; TCRdb's copy keeps in-frame clones and lacks some. This sample yields roughly 130,000 clones, of which 80% to 85% are seen a single time; over 2% belongs to the top ten. Sample: PBMCs. Every receptor here comes from a man aged 25 to 45 in good health and CMV-seronegative.

This clone has only a few counts. This chain links TRBV27 with TRBJ2-2, with no clear D. Germline CDR1 reads MNHEY; CDR2 reads SMNVEV (reference sequence). The V and J ends lost 3 bases and 3 bases respectively, with 14 bases between them. The CDR3 is 16 residues long. The CDR3 DNA reads as TGTGCCAGCAGTTTGCGGCGCTTTGTGGACACCGGGGAGCTGTTTTTT. Its translation is CASSLRRFVDTGELFF.

This clone appeared a few times. This CDR3 is CASSLTGVNSPLHF. The CDR3 DNA follows: TGTGCCAGCAGCTTGACAGGAGTAAATTCACCCCTCCACTTT. J is TRBJ1-6 and V is TRBV5-5, with a possible D match to TRBD1 (5 bases). CDR1 is SGHKS, CDR2 YYEKEE, per germline (reference sequence). The CDR3 is 14 amino acids. Trimming shortened V by 1 base and J by 7 bases, and 9 bases separated the two germline ends.

The V gene is TRBV6-1, the J gene TRBJ2-7, with 9 bases matching TRBD1. V trimming: 2 bases; J trimming: 3 bases; junction bases outside the gene matches: 5. From germline, CDR1 is MNHNS and CDR2 SASEGT. The CDR3 runs 15 residues. CDR3 in DNA: TGTGCCAGCAGTGAAAGAGGGACAGGGAGCTACGAGCAGTACTTC. Amino acid sequence: CASSERGTGSYEQYF.

V usage is TRBV7-9 and J usage is TRBJ2-5; 7 bases agree with TRBD1. The V gene end was trimmed by 7 bases and the J gene end by 3 bases; junction bases not matched to a gene: 5. The CDR3 spans 13 residues. In germline, CDR1 is SEHNR, CDR2 FQNEAQ (reference sequence). The CDR3 region has the DNA TGTGCCAGCACCATTGACAGGGAAGAGACCCAGTACTTC. Its translation: CASTIDREETQYF.

V is TRBV4-1 and J is TRBJ1-2; 9 bases fit TRBD1. The germline V gene encodes CDR1 MGHRA and CDR2 YSYEKL. After removal of 0 bases from V and 4 bases from J, the junction contained 3 bases not matched to a gene. This CDR3 is 15 amino acids long. Here the CDR3 DNA reads TGCGCCAGCAGCCAAGATGGGGACAGGGTCTATGGCTACACCTTC. This encodes CASSQDGDRVYGYTF.

The chain employs TRBV4-1 and TRBJ2-1; 8 bases agree with TRBD2. The CDR3 spans 15 residues. J gave up 9 bases and V 0 bases, and 7 bases lay outside the gene matches. Germline V gene lookup returns CDR1 MGHRA and CDR2 YSYEKL. The CDR3 spells CASSQDKSLAGEQFF. The DNA of the CDR3 is TGCGCCAGCAGCCAAGATAAAAGCCTAGCGGGTGAGCAGTTCTTC.

V is TRBV28 and J is TRBJ2-7, with D possibly being TRBD1 (6 bases). The V end was cut by 2 bases, the J end by 4 bases, with 12 bases between. This CDR3 comprises 14 residues. From germline, CDR1 is MDHEN and CDR2 SYDVKM. CDR3 region: CASSLARGGYEQYF. CDR3 DNA: TGTGCCAGCAGTTTAGCCAGGGGTGGGTACGAGCAGTACTTC. Variable domain in full (rest from reference TRBV28 and TRBJ2-7): DVKVTQSSRYLVKRTGEKVFLECVQDMDHENMFWYRQDPGLGLRLIYFSYDVKMKEKGDIPEGYSVSREKKERFSLILESASTNQTSMYLCASSLARGGYEQYFGPGTRLTVT.

This clone has only one observation. This chain uses TRBV19 with TRBJ1-1, with D possibly matching TRBD1 (6 bases). This CDR3 is built from 16 residues. Trimming stripped 2 bases from V and 4 bases from J, with 17 bases between. The germline V gene encodes CDR1 LNHDA and CDR2 SQIVND (reference sequence). The chain's CDR3 is CASSIIGGAQTTEAFF. The CDR3 nucleotides are TGTGCCAGTAGTATAATTGGGGGGGCGCAAACCACTGAAGCTTTCTTT.

The rearrangement links TRBV6-6 to TRBJ1-2, with 7 bases identical to TRBD1. Germline V gene sequence: CDR1 MNHNY, CDR2 SVGAGI (reference sequence). The CDR3 has 13 amino acids. Trimming at V came to 11 bases and at J to 5 bases, leaving 11 bases not matched to a gene. The CDR3 DNA sequence: TGTGCCTCCCAAGGGGGCGGAAAATATGGCTACACCTTC. As protein: CASQGGGKYGYTF.

The chain has TRBV28 and TRBJ2-5, with TRBD1 matching 10 bases. The CDR3 has 16 residues. Germline CDR1 and CDR2: MDHEN and SYDVKM. Germline trimming cut 6 bases from V and 2 bases from J; bases unmatched to any gene: 9. CDR3 residues: CASRPTDRGIQETQYF. CDR3 nucleotide sequence: TGTGCCAGCAGACCGACGGACAGGGGGATTCAAGAGACCCAGTACTTC.

The chain combines TRBV19 with TRBJ2-7, with 8 nucleotides matching TRBD1. The CDR3 totals 16 residues. With 8 bases clipped from V and 2 bases from J, the junction kept 14 bases outside the gene matches. CDR1 is LNHDA and CDR2 is SQIVND in the germline V gene (reference sequence). The CDR3 loop reads CASGLTGVIPPYEQYF. CDR3 coding DNA: TGTGCCAGTGGCCTGACAGGGGTGATTCCGCCCTACGAGCAGTACTTC.

The chain joins TRBV6-6 to TRBJ2-7; a weak D match, TRBD1 (6 bases). CDR1 and CDR2 from the germline V gene are MNHNY and SVGAGI (reference sequence). Trimming took 0 bases from V and 1 from J, leaving 13 bases between them. This CDR3 is 16 amino acids long. The CDR3 sequence is CASSYSAKTGSYEQYF. DNA for the CDR3: TGTGCCAGCAGTTACTCGGCGAAGACAGGTTCCTACGAGCAGTACTTC.

The V gene is TRBV19, the J gene TRBJ1-1; 7 bases agree with TRBD1. Germline-derived CDR1 and CDR2 are LNHDA and SQIVND (reference sequence). After removal of 9 bases from V and 5 bases from J, the junction contained 12 bases not matched to a gene. This CDR3 spans 14 amino acids. The CDR3 nucleotides are TGTGCCAGCGGACCCGGACAGGCGGTGACTGAAGCTTTCTTT. Its protein is CASGPGQAVTEAFF.

The genes are TRBV7-2 and TRBJ2-5, with D perhaps matching TRBD2 (6 bases). Germline V gene sequence: CDR1 SGHTA, CDR2 FQGNSA. The CDR3 has 14 residues. V lost 4 bases and J 1 base, leaving 10 bases between the germline ends. CDR3 bases: TGTGCCAGCAGCTCGTTGGGGGGCCAAGAGACCCAGTACTTC. Translating it yields CASSSLGGQETQYF.

With regard to this clone: The sample has other DNA sequences that encode this CDR3 too. This chain joins TRBV19 and TRBJ2-1; 11 bases line up with TRBD2. With 2 bases clipped from V and 9 bases from J, the junction kept 3 bases outside the gene matches. Per the germline V gene, CDR1 is LNHDA and CDR2 is SQIVND (reference sequence). CDR3 length equals 14 residues. The CDR3 DNA reads TGTGCCAGTAGTATAAACCTAGCGGGGGGTGAGCAGTTCTTC. It is translated as CASSINLAGGEQFF. The whole variable domain, remainder taken from reference TRBV19 and TRBJ2-1, is DGGITQSPKYLFRKEGQNVTLSCEQNLNHDAMYWYRQDPGQGLRLIYYSQIVNDFQKGDIAEGYSVSREKKESFPLTVTSAQKNPTAFYLCASSINLAGGEQFFGPGTRLTVL.

V and J are TRBV18 and TRBJ2-5, with 8 bases matching TRBD1. The V gene end was trimmed by 3 bases and the J gene end by 1 base; junction bases not matched to a gene: 1. The CDR3 consists of 14 residues. Germline CDR1 reads KGHSH; CDR2 reads LQKENI. CDR3 coding DNA: TGTGCCAGCTCACCCACAGGGGGCCAAGAGACCCAGTACTTC. Translation: CASSPTGGQETQYF.

V usage is TRBV2 and J usage is TRBJ2-1; TRBD1 agrees at 7 bases. The V segment lost 3 bases and the J segment 0 bases; nucleotides outside the gene matches: 2. The CDR3 contains 15 residues. CDR1 and CDR2 from the germline V gene are SNHLY and FYNNEI. CDR3: CASSEAGGSYNEQFF. The DNA of the CDR3 is TGTGCCAGCAGTGAGGCAGGGGGCTCCTACAATGAGCAGTTCTTC.

This clone was counted once. The V gene is TRBV10-2, the J gene TRBJ1-4; TRBD1 aligns across 8 bases. J was trimmed by 7 bases and V by 8 bases; bases with no gene match: 3. The CDR3 length is 12 residues. Germline lookup yields CDR1 WSHSY and CDR2 SAAADI. The DNA of the CDR3 is TGCGCCAGCGGACAGGGCCCTGAAAAACTGTTTTTT. This translates into CASGQGPEKLFF.

CDR3 sequence (DNA): TGCGCCAGCAGCGACTTGGGAGAGACCCAGTACTTC. Protein product: CASSDLGETQYF. The J gene is TRBJ2-5, the V gene TRBV5-1; D not resolved. The CDR3 loop spans 12 amino acids. CDR1 and CDR2 from the germline V gene are SGHRS and YFSETQ. Between the trimmed V and J ends, which lost 4 bases and 4 bases, there was a span of 8 bases.

J is TRBJ2-4 and V is TRBV11-2; TRBD2 is a possible D gene (5 bases). Trimming removed 1 base at V and 1 base at J, with 14 bases between. The CDR3 runs to 17 residues. Germline CDR1 and CDR2: SGHAT and FQNNGV. The CDR3 loop reads CASSLGSRRDAKNIQYF. CDR3 coding DNA: TGTGCCAGCAGCTTAGGTTCACGCCGGGATGCCAAAAACATTCAGTACTTC.

CDR3 sequence: CASSSAGGAAKNIQYF. CDR3 nucleotide sequence: TGCGCCAGCAGCTCGGCTGGGGGGGCGGCCAAAAACATTCAGTACTTC. The chain has TRBV5-1 and TRBJ2-4, with D possibly matching TRBD2 (7 bases). The CDR3 is 16 amino acids. Germline V gene sequence: CDR1 SGHRS, CDR2 YFSETQ. With 3 bases removed from V and 1 base from J, the gap between germline ends came to 14 bases.

The rearrangement joins TRBV13 to TRBJ2-3; 7 bases match TRBD2. The germline V gene has CDR1 PRHDT and CDR2 FYEKMQ (reference sequence). This CDR3 is built from 13 residues. CDR3 loop: CAWGGGSTDTQYF. CDR3 bases: TGTGCGTGGGGCGGGGGAAGCACAGATACGCAGTATTTT.

The chain recombines TRBV19 with TRBJ1-1; D is unclear. The CDR3 loop spans 16 amino acids. Germline V gene lookup returns CDR1 LNHDA and CDR2 SQIVND (reference sequence). The V and J ends lost 9 bases and 1 base respectively, with 21 bases between them. Here the CDR3 DNA reads TGTGCCAGCCGAGCTGCCTTGGACTTCGCGAACACTGAAGCTTTCTTT. Encoded protein: CASRAALDFANTEAFF.

J is TRBJ2-2 and V is TRBV7-2, with 7 bases lining up with TRBD1. With V trimmed by 5 bases and J by 0 bases, 12 bases remained unmatched. The CDR3 spans 18 residues. Germline V gene data show CDR1 as SGHTA and CDR2 as FQGNSA. In DNA form, the CDR3 reads TGTGCCAGCAGCACAGTACCTCCGGGACAGTCGAACACCGGGGAGCTGTTTTTT. It is translated as CASSTVPPGQSNTGELFF.

The rearrangement links TRBV28 to TRBJ1-1; D call uncertain. Germline V gives CDR1 MDHEN, CDR2 SYDVKM. Trimming removed 4 bases from V and 5 bases from J, with 17 bases in between. This CDR3 region has 15 residues. CDR3 in DNA: TGTGCCAGCAGTTCCCGTCAGAGGGTGGGGACTGAAGCTTTCTTT. It yields the protein CASSSRQRVGTEAFF.

This rearrangement joins TRBV6-4 to TRBJ2-1; 10 bases are shared with TRBD2. Germline values: CDR1 MRHNA, CDR2 SNTAGT. Trimming at V came to 6 bases and at J to 7 bases, leaving 9 bases not matched to a gene. The CDR3 covers 15 residues. CDR3 coding DNA: TGTGCCAGCAGCCAGGGGAGCGGGGGGGCGAATGAGCAGTTCTTC. Its translation is CASSQGSGGANEQFF.

This clone occurred a few times. The gene calls are TRBV30 and TRBJ2-7, with 10 nucleotides matching TRBD1. This CDR3 region has 14 residues. Per the germline V gene, CDR1 is GTSNPN and CDR2 is SVGIG (reference sequence). The V gene end was trimmed by 1 base and the J gene end by 2 bases; junction bases not matched to a gene: 2. As DNA, the CDR3 is TGTGCCTGGAGTGAGACAGGGGGCACCTACGAGCAGTACTTC. It translates to CAWSETGGTYEQYF.

The genes are TRBV5-6 and TRBJ2-1; possible D gene TRBD1, 6 bases. Germline CDR1 and CDR2: SGHDT and YYEEEE. Deletions cut 5 bases from V and 7 bases from J, with 10 bases between. There are 12 residues in the CDR3. Here the CDR3 DNA reads TGTGCCAGCAGGAACAGGGAAAATGAGCAGTTCTTC. This sequence encodes CASRNRENEQFF.